This T cell receptor beta chain was documented in a study of beta chain features in type 1 diabetes. This CDR3 is 15 amino acids long. Germline V gene lookup returns CDR1 SEHNR and CDR2 FQNEAQ (reference sequence). The V end lost 1 base, the J end lost 2 bases, and 11 bases lay between the germline ends. Expressed TCRB transcripts were sequenced after all isolated RNA was converted to cDNA. The method was immunoSEQ multiplex PCR; TCRdb's version includes in-frame clones alone and lacks a portion of them. The sample includes about 410,000 clones, around 13% of them seen just once. In this sample, this clone turned up a few times.

This receptor was identified in a man between 25 and 39 years old in good health. The chain links TRBV7-9 to TRBJ2-5, with D possibly being TRBD2 (6 bases). The sequenced sample was naive CD4+ T cells from blood. The CDR3 DNA follows: TGTGCCAGCAGCTTAGTAGCGGTATTACAAGAGACCCAGTACTTC. This gives the protein CASSLVAVLQETQYF.